This T cell receptor (beta chain) is from a study of T cells after yellow fever vaccination. TCR cDNA was made by 5'RACE template switching, adding a universal primer site and UMIs. TCRdb called the 5' RACE reads again in MiXCR, with one record for every CDR3 protein. The table lists roughly 120,000 distinct CDR3 sequences, roughly 6.7% of them singletons. This clonotype was counted many times. Germline V gives CDR1 DFQATT, CDR2 SNEGSKA (reference sequence). V gave up 5 bases and J gave up 2 bases, with 18 bases separating them. The CDR3 runs 15 residues. The receptor comes from a young man who received the YFV17D yellow fever vaccine. The sample in question was CD4+ T cells sorted from PBMCs, obtained 9 to 10 days after the first yellow fever vaccination. This chain uses TRBV20-1 with TRBJ1-2, with D tentatively TRBD1 (6 bases). The DNA of the CDR3 is TGCAGTGCTCCCCGGGCCGAAACAGGGAACTATGGCTACACCTTC. The encoded protein is CSAPRAETGNYGYTF.